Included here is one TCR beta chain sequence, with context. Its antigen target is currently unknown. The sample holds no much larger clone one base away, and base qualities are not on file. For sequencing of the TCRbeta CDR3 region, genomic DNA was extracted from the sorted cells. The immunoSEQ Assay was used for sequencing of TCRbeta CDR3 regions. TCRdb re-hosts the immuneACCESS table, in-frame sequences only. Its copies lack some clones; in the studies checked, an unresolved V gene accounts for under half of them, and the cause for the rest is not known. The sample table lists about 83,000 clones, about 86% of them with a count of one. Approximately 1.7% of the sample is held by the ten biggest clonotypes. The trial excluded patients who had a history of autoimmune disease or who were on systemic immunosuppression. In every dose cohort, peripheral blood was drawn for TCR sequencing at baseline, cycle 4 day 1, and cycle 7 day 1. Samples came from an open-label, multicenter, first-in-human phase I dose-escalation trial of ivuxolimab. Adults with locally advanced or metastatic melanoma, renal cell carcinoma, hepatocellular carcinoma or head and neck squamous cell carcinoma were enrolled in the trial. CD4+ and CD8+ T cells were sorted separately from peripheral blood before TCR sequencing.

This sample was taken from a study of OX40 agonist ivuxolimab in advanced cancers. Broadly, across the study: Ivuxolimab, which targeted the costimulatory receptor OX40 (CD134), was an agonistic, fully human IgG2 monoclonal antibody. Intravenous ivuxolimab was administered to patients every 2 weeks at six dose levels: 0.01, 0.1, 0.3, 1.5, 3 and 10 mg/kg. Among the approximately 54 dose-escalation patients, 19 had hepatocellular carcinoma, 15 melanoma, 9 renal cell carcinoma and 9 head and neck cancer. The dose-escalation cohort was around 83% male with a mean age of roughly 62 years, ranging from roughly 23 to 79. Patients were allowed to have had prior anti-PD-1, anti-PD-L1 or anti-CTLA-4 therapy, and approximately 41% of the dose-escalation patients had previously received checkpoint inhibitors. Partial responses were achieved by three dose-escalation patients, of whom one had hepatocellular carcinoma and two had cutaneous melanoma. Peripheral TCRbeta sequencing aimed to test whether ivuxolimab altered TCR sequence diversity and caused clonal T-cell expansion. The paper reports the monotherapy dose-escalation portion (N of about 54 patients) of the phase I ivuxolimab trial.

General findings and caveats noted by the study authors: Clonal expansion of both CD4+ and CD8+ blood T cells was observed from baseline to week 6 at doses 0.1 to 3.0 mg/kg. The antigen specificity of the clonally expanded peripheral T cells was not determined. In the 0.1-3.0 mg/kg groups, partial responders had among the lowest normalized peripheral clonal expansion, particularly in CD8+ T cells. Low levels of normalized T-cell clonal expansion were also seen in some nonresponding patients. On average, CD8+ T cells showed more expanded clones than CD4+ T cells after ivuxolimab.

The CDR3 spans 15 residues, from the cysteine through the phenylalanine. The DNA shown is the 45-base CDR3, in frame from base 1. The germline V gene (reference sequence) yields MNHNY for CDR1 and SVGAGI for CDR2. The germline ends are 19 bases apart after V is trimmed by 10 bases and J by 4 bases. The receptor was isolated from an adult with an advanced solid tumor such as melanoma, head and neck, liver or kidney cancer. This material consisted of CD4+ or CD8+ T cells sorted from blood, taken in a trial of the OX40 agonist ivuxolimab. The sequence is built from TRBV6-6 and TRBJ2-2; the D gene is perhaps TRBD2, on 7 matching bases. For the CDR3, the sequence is CATQGWGGGTGELFF. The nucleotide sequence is TGTGCCACCCAGGGGTGGGGGGGTGGCACCGGGGAGCTGTTTTTT.